One sample yielded the 23 T cell receptor beta chains listed below, sequenced in a study of T cell changes during pregnancy in multiple sclerosis. TCRdb's table, derived via immunoSEQ multiplex PCR, lists solely in-frame clones and lacks some. This sample has 85,000 to 120,000 clones, with about 90% found just once. This sample comprised peripheral blood, obtained before pregnancy. The receptors originated from a female donor with multiple sclerosis, enrolled in a pregnancy study.

This clone was picked up a small number of times. V is TRBV7-2 and J is TRBJ1-6; D call uncertain. The CDR3 totals 11 residues. The V end was cut by 3 bases, the J end by 16 bases, with 10 bases between. Germline V gives CDR1 SGHTA, CDR2 FQGNSA. Written as DNA, the CDR3 is TGTGCCAGCAGCTTGGAGGCGCCTCTCCACTTT. This codes for CASSLEAPLHF. Full variable domain (rest looked up from reference TRBV7-2 and TRBJ1-6): GAGVSQSPSNKVTEKGKDVELRCDPISGHTALYWYRQSLGQGLEFLIYFQGNSAPDKSGLPSDRFSAERTGGSVSTLTIQRTQQEDSAVYLCASSLEAPLHFGNGTRLTVT.

The rearrangement uses TRBV27 and TRBJ2-3; 8 bases are shared with TRBD2. There are 14 residues in the CDR3. CDR1 is MNHEY, CDR2 SMNVEV, per germline (reference sequence). Trimming cost V 2 bases and J 6 bases; bases outside gene matches: 4. CDR3 bases: TGTGCCAGCAGTTTACGAGGCGGGGGGGATACGCAGTATTTT. Protein: CASSLRGGGDTQYF.

This chain uses TRBV5-1 with TRBJ2-1, with D perhaps TRBD2 (5 bases). Germline V gives CDR1 SGHRS, CDR2 YFSETQ. The ends were cut back, 4 bases at V and 7 bases at J, with 24 bases in the middle. The CDR3 sequence is 17 residues long. CDR3 in DNA: TGCGCCAGCAGCCTGACGCGACGTCAGGAGACTACAAATGAGCAGTTCTTC. It translates to CASSLTRRQETTNEQFF.

The gene calls are TRBV27 and TRBJ2-1, with D possibly being TRBD2 (6 bases). The CDR3 sequence is 11 residues long. Germline CDR1 MNHEY, CDR2 SMNVEV (reference sequence). The DNA for the CDR3 is TGTGCTGCGGGATCCTACAATGAGCAGTTCTTC. Amino acids: CAAGSYNEQFF.

The chain couples TRBV2 to TRBJ1-1, with TRBD1 identical over 9 bases. CDR3 size: 14 residues. From germline, CDR1 is SNHLY and CDR2 FYNNEI. J lost 5 bases, V lost 3 bases, and 4 bases had no gene match. CDR3 loop: CASSDSTGGTEAFF. The CDR3 nucleotides are TGTGCCAGCAGTGACTCGACAGGGGGAACTGAAGCTTTCTTT. Together with reference TRBV2 and TRBJ1-1, the CDR3 gives the full variable domain: EPEVTQTPSHQVTQMGQEVILRCVPISNHLYFYWYRQILGQKVEFLVSFYNNEISEKSEIFDDQFSVERPDGSNFTLKIRSTKLEDSAMYFCASSDSTGGTEAFFGQGTRLTVV.

The gene calls are TRBV9 and TRBJ1-2, with no clear D. V lost 0 bases and J lost 11, with 20 bases in between. There are 15 residues in the CDR3. CDR1 SGDLS and CDR2 YYNGEE come from the germline V gene. The CDR3 DNA reads TGTGCCAGCAGCGTAGGTCGGAAAGCCCAGGTGTGGTACACCTTC. As protein: CASSVGRKAQVWYTF.

V and J are TRBV27 and TRBJ1-2, with 7 bases matching TRBD1. Germline CDR1 reads MNHEY; CDR2 reads SMNVEV (reference sequence). The CDR3 is 15 amino acids. Germline trimming cut 3 bases from V and 5 bases from J; bases unmatched to any gene: 9. CDR3 protein: CASSFTAQGDYGYTF. CDR3 DNA sequence: TGTGCCAGCAGTTTTACTGCTCAGGGGGATTATGGCTACACCTTC.

This clone was found once. The chain uses TRBV13 and TRBJ1-4, with 7 bases identical to TRBD1. This CDR3 is 15 amino acids long. V was pared by 5 bases and J by 3 bases, with 6 bases of the junction left unmatched. Germline V lookup: CDR1 PRHDT, CDR2 FYEKMQ (reference sequence). The CDR3 DNA reads TGTGCCAGCAGCCCAAGACAGGGACCTAATGAAAAACTGTTTTTT. Its translation: CASSPRQGPNEKLFF.

This chain uses TRBV7-2 with TRBJ2-1, with 7 bases lining up with TRBD2. Germline V lookup: CDR1 SGHTA, CDR2 FQGNSA. The J segment lost 7 bases and the V segment lost 5 bases, leaving 5 bases of the junction unmatched. The CDR3 totals 13 residues. The CDR3 spells CASSLGRTNEQFF. The CDR3 DNA reads TGTGCCAGCAGCCTCGGGAGGACAAATGAGCAGTTCTTC.

This chain links TRBV10-3 with TRBJ1-2; possibly TRBD1 for D (6 bases). The CDR3 has 14 amino acids. The V end lost 1 base, the J end lost 3 bases, and 9 bases lay between the germline ends. Germline CDR1 and CDR2: ENHRY and SYGVKD. In DNA form, the CDR3 reads TGTGCCATCAGTGAGTTTGAGGGGGACTATGGCTACACCTTC. Translated: CAISEFEGDYGYTF.

This clone was seen just once. V and J are TRBV4-1 and TRBJ2-7, with D hard to call. V was clipped by 2 bases and J by 3 bases, with 8 bases between them. Germline loops: CDR1 MGHRA, CDR2 YSYEKL. The CDR3 totals 13 residues. This chain's CDR3 is CASSQNQNYEQYF. The CDR3 DNA reads TGCGCCAGCAGCCAAAATCAGAACTACGAGCAGTACTTC.

The chain recombines TRBV29-1 with TRBJ2-5, with D possibly TRBD1 on 6 matching bases. Trimming cost V 7 bases and J 4 bases, with 16 bases left between them. The CDR3 extends over 13 amino acids. Germline CDR1 is SQVTM and CDR2 is ANQGSEA. CDR3 DNA sequence: TGCAGCGCCAGATTGAGGGGGAGAGAGACCCAGTACTTC. Translation gives CSARLRGRETQYF.

The chain carries TRBV10-2 and TRBJ2-7; 9 bases are a match to TRBD1. Germline assignment: CDR1 WSHSY and CDR2 SAAADI. This CDR3 has 19 residues. The V and J ends lost 2 bases and 4 bases, in that order; junction bases with no gene match: 18. CDR3 protein: CASSEMSRTRDREKYEQYF. CDR3 sequence (DNA): TGCGCCAGCAGTGAGATGTCACGAACCCGGGACAGGGAAAAGTACGAGCAGTACTTC.

V is TRBV7-2 and J is TRBJ2-5; tentatively, D is TRBD2 (5 bases). Trimming cost V 6 bases and J 5 bases, with 10 bases left between them. This CDR3 spans 12 amino acids. Germline V lookup: CDR1 SGHTA, CDR2 FQGNSA. The CDR3 DNA reads as TGTGCCAGCAGTTCTAGCTTGGAGACCCAGTACTTC. Translating gives CASSSSLETQYF.

V is TRBV27 and J is TRBJ2-2, with TRBD2 matching over 7 bases. This CDR3 is 16 amino acids long. Trimming took 6 bases from V and 3 from J; bases not matched to a gene: 10. Looked up from germline, CDR1 is MNHEY and CDR2 is SMNVEV (reference sequence). The chain's CDR3 is CASSRIGRADTGELFF. In DNA form, the CDR3 reads TGTGCCAGCAGCCGAATTGGGAGGGCCGACACCGGGGAGCTGTTTTTT.

In DNA form, the CDR3 reads TGTGCCAGCAGCTTCGTTGTGGGACAGCCGAACACCGGGGAGCTGTTTTTT. Amino acid sequence: CASSFVVGQPNTGELFF. This chain connects TRBV7-6 to TRBJ2-2; TRBD1 matches at 7 bases. Germline loops: CDR1 SGHVS, CDR2 FNYEAQ. The J segment lost 0 bases and the V segment lost 3 bases, leaving 7 bases of the junction unmatched. The CDR3 has 17 amino acids.

The chain joins TRBV15 to TRBJ1-4; 8 bases agree with TRBD1. Trimming at V came to 10 bases and at J to 7 bases, leaving 8 bases not matched to a gene. From germline, CDR1 is LNHNV and CDR2 YYDKDF (reference sequence). The CDR3 is 13 amino acids. In nucleotides, the CDR3 is TGTGCCATCAGAAGACAGGGGACTGAAAAACTGTTTTTT. This sequence encodes CAIRRQGTEKLFF.

The chain uses TRBV19 and TRBJ1-6; D gene ambiguous. This CDR3 has 14 amino acids. The germline CDR1 and CDR2 sequences are LNHDA and SQIVND (reference sequence). V gave up 3 bases and J gave up 8 bases, with 11 bases separating them. CDR3 region: CASSMEGSDSPLHF. In DNA form, the CDR3 reads TGTGCCAGTAGTATGGAGGGATCGGATTCACCCCTCCACTTT.

The chain recombines TRBV18 with TRBJ1-5; TRBD1 matches at 7 bases. Germline V gene lookup returns CDR1 KGHSH and CDR2 LQKENI. This CDR3 contains 14 residues. Trimming removed 3 bases from V and 4 bases from J; junction bases left unmatched: 3. Here the CDR3 reads CASSPTGQNQPQHF. The CDR3 nucleotides are TGTGCCAGCTCACCGACAGGGCAAAATCAGCCCCAGCATTTT.

The chain joins TRBV10-3 to TRBJ2-3; maybe TRBD2 (7 bases). Germline CDR1 is ENHRY and CDR2 is SYGVKD. The V and J ends lost 10 bases and 0 bases respectively, with 14 bases between them. CDR3 length: 14 residues. CDR3 region: CATRGSGSTDTQYF. The CDR3 region has the DNA TGTGCCACCAGGGGTAGCGGGAGCACAGATACGCAGTATTTT.

The J gene is TRBJ1-5, the V gene TRBV4-1; possible D gene TRBD1, 5 bases. CDR1 is MGHRA and CDR2 is YSYEKL in the germline V gene. The CDR3 runs 13 residues. Trimming removed 3 bases from V and 7 bases from J, with 10 bases in between. The CDR3 here is CASSHPGLQPQHF. As DNA, the CDR3 is TGCGCCAGCAGCCATCCAGGGCTCCAGCCCCAGCATTTT.

This clone has more than one count but fewer than ten. The chain is built from TRBV6-5 and TRBJ1-6; no reliable D call. CDR1 and CDR2 (germline): MNHEY, SVGAGI. Deletions cut 5 bases from V and 11 bases from J, with 16 bases between. The CDR3 is made up of 14 amino acids. The CDR3 loop reads CASSLDGWRAPLHF. CDR3 in DNA: TGTGCCAGCAGTCTGGACGGTTGGCGGGCACCCCTCCACTTT.

Note on this clone: At one boundary the junction diverges from the germline segment, which might be a read error. V and J are TRBV29-1 and TRBJ2-2, with 8 bases matching TRBD2. Germline CDR1 reads SQVTM; CDR2 reads ANQGSEA. CDR3 length: 14 amino acids. Here the CDR3 DNA reads TGCAGCGTCGGGGGACTAGTCAACATCGGGGAGCTGTTTTTT. It encodes CSVGGLVNIGELFF.